The 17 T cell receptor beta chains given below trace back to one sample, sequenced in a study of T cells in localized non-small cell lung cancer. Sequenced by immunoSEQ multiplex PCR; TCRdb stores in-frame clones only, minus some. The sample has some 51,000 clones; about nine tenths are singletons. Sequencing was performed on peripheral blood, taken before any cancer treatment. The receptor set was obtained from a woman aged 40-69 years with stage I lung adenocarcinoma.

This chain links TRBV9 with TRBJ2-3; 8 bases align to TRBD2. With V trimmed by 1 base and J by 1 base, 8 bases remained unmatched. Germline V gene lookup returns CDR1 SGDLS and CDR2 YYNGEE. The CDR3 extends over 17 amino acids. The CDR3 here is CASSVTGGGLGTDTQYF. The CDR3 nucleotides read TGTGCCAGCAGCGTAACCGGCGGGGGGTTGGGCACAGATACGCAGTATTTT.

V usage is TRBV6-1 and J usage is TRBJ1-1, with 7 bases that match TRBD1. Losses at the gene ends were 6 bases for V and 6 bases for J; bases not matched to a gene: 7. From germline, CDR1 is MNHNS and CDR2 SASEGT. This CDR3 contains 13 residues. CDR3: CASRTGWQPEAFF. The CDR3 DNA is TGTGCCAGCAGGACAGGGTGGCAACCTGAAGCTTTCTTT.

The V gene is TRBV7-8, the J gene TRBJ2-7; 7 bases align to TRBD1. J was trimmed by 1 base and V by 4 bases; bases with no gene match: 4. The CDR3 consists of 14 residues. The germline V gene has CDR1 SGHVS and CDR2 FQNEAQ. This CDR3 is CASSSDRVSYEQYF. CDR3 DNA sequence: TGTGCCAGCAGCTCCGACAGGGTTTCCTACGAGCAGTACTTC.

J is TRBJ2-7 and V is TRBV28; TRBD1 might be the D (6 bases). The germline V gene has CDR1 MDHEN and CDR2 SYDVKM. Deletions cut 7 bases from V and 5 bases from J, with 15 bases between. CDR3 size: 13 residues. The chain's CDR3 is CASNRQGFHEQYF. The CDR3 coding sequence is TGTGCCAGCAACCGGCAGGGGTTCCACGAGCAGTACTTC. The full variable domain, completed using reference TRBV28 and TRBJ2-7, is DVKVTQSSRYLVKRTGEKVFLECVQDMDHENMFWYRQDPGLGLRLIYFSYDVKMKEKGDIPEGYSVSREKKERFSLILESASTNQTSMYLCASNRQGFHEQYFGPGTRLTVT.

This chain links TRBV9 with TRBJ2-5, with 8 bases aligning to TRBD2. The CDR3 totals 16 residues. The ends lost 0 bases at V and 1 base at J; junction bases unmatched: 5. Germline CDR1 reads SGDLS; CDR2 reads YYNGEE. CDR3 coding DNA: TGTGCCAGCAGCGTAGCGGCTAGCGGGCCCCAAGAGACCCAGTACTTC. It codes for CASSVAASGPQETQYF.

The chain couples TRBV4-2 to TRBJ2-7, with 11 bases identical to TRBD2. The CDR3 sequence is 14 residues long. In germline, CDR1 is LGHNA, CDR2 YNFKEQ. V shed 3 bases, J shed 4 bases, and the junction held 2 bases outside the gene matches. CDR3 in amino acids: CASSQGLAEYEQYF. CDR3 sequence (DNA): TGTGCCAGCAGCCAGGGACTAGCGGAGTACGAGCAGTACTTC.

The rearrangement uses TRBV9 and TRBJ1-2; 7 bases map to TRBD1. Germline V gives CDR1 SGDLS, CDR2 YYNGEE. Trimming took 3 bases from V and 5 from J; bases not matched to a gene: 16. There are 17 residues in the CDR3. In DNA, the CDR3 is TGTGCCAGCAGCGGACCCGGGACAGAAAAAGGGGGGTATGGCTACACCTTC. This gives the protein CASSGPGTEKGGYGYTF.

The gene calls are TRBV7-2 and TRBJ1-5; D may be TRBD1 (6 bases). Germline V lookup: CDR1 SGHTA, CDR2 FQGNSA. Trimming removed 5 bases at V and 4 bases at J, with 12 bases between. The CDR3 length is 14 residues. The CDR3 DNA sequence: TGTGCCAGCAGCATTCTAGGGGGGAATCAGCCCCAGCATTTT. Protein product: CASSILGGNQPQHF.

This clone appeared once. The chain links TRBV7-3 to TRBJ1-1; TRBD1 is a possible D gene (6 bases). Per germline, CDR1 SGHTA and CDR2 FQGTGA. V was shortened by 4 bases and J by 4 bases, with 13 bases between the two germline ends. This CDR3 is built from 14 residues. This chain's CDR3 is CASSSSGAGTEAFF. DNA of the CDR3: TGTGCCAGCAGCTCGTCAGGGGCTGGCACTGAAGCTTTCTTT.

The chain links TRBV29-1 to TRBJ2-3; D gene ambiguous. Trimming left V 3 bases short and J 2 bases short, with 9 bases between. The CDR3 spans 13 residues. Germline values: CDR1 SQVTM, CDR2 ANQGSEA. The CDR3 is CSVDRSNTDTQYF. The CDR3 region has the DNA TGCAGCGTTGATCGATCCAACACAGATACGCAGTATTTT.

The chain combines TRBV7-9 with TRBJ2-1; D is unclear. CDR3 length equals 14 residues. In germline, CDR1 is SEHNR, CDR2 FQNEAQ (reference sequence). Trimming took off 1 base at V and 6 bases at J, with 10 bases between the two ends. As DNA, the CDR3 is TGTGCCAGCAGCTTAGTGGTAGTACCCAATGAGCAGTTCTTC. Translating it yields CASSLVVVPNEQFF.

The chain uses TRBV6-5 and TRBJ2-7, with D perhaps TRBD1 or TRBD2 (5 bases each). CDR1 is MNHEY and CDR2 is SVGAGI in the germline V gene. The V end was cut by 9 bases, the J end by 5 bases, with 17 bases between. The CDR3 is made up of 13 amino acids. CDR3 bases: TGTGCCAGTGGGGGTGGGGGAATCGACGAGCAGTACTTC. It translates to CASGGGGIDEQYF.

The chain's CDR3 is CASSLGYQGEEKLFF. The CDR3 DNA reads as TGTGCCAGCAGCTTAGGATACCAGGGGGAAGAAAAACTGTTTTTT. The rearrangement links TRBV11-2 to TRBJ1-4; 7 bases line up with TRBD1. The CDR3 spans 15 residues. The J segment lost 8 bases and the V segment lost 1 base, leaving 7 bases of the junction unmatched. Germline V gene data show CDR1 as SGHAT and CDR2 as FQNNGV.

This clone has a single count. This chain joins TRBV1 and TRBJ2-3; the table's D call, TRBD2, was not checked against the DNA. TRBV1 constitutes a pseudogene. CDR3 length: 19 residues. The CDR3 region has the DNA TGCACCAGCAGCCAAGAAGCCAAGAGCAGCGGGGGTAGCACAGATACGCAGTATTTT. It yields the protein CTSSQEAKSSGGSTDTQYF.

This chain joins TRBV11-3 and TRBJ2-1, with TRBD2 matching 8 bases. Germline V gene sequence: CDR1 SGHNT, CDR2 YENEEA. The V and J ends lost 4 bases and 7 bases, in that order; junction bases with no gene match: 9. The CDR3 has 15 amino acids. The CDR3, as DNA: TGTGCCAGCAGCTCTAGCCGAGGCGGGGGGAATGAGCAGTTCTTC. This translates into CASSSSRGGGNEQFF. The complete variable domain, with remaining parts taken from reference TRBV11-3 and TRBJ2-1, reads EAGVVQSPRYKIIEKKQPVAFWCNPISGHNTLYWYLQNLGQGPELLIRYENEEAVDDSQLPKDRFSAERLKGVDSTLKIQPAELGDSAVYLCASSSSRGGGNEQFFGPGTRLTVL.

The chain combines TRBV6-6 with TRBJ1-1; D remains unclear. The V end lost 4 bases, the J end lost 7 bases, and 13 bases lay between the germline ends. The CDR3 extends over 13 amino acids. Germline CDR1 and CDR2: MNHNY and SVGAGI (reference sequence). CDR3 amino acids: CASSSFEGLEAFF. CDR3 nucleotides: TGTGCCAGCAGTTCATTCGAAGGACTTGAAGCTTTCTTT.

This clone was seen more than once but under ten times. The rearrangement uses TRBV2 and TRBJ2-2; possibly TRBD2 for D (6 bases). The V gene's germline CDR1 is SNHLY and CDR2 FYNNEI. The ends were cut back, 4 bases at V and 6 bases at J, with 9 bases in the middle. The CDR3 loop spans 13 amino acids. The CDR3: CASSGGVPGELFF. The CDR3 DNA is TGTGCCAGCAGTGGGGGGGTTCCCGGGGAGCTGTTTTTT.